This TCR beta chain was recovered during a study of radiation and T cells in renal cell carcinoma. Points from the study as a whole: From baseline, blood top tumor clonotypes peaked at 2 weeks post-radiation.

Repertoires were generated with immunoSEQ multiplex PCR, while TCRdb's copy carries only in-frame clones and drops some. Found here are around 45,000 clones, 65% to 85% of them singletons; the top ten hold 27%. As for time point: blood 4 weeks post-SBRT, at nephrectomy. Treatment denoted: 15 Gy SBRT to primary tumor, nephrectomy 4 weeks later. Nephrectomy followed 15 Gy stereotactic body radiation by 4 weeks. Serial blood draws occurred at baseline and 2 and 4 weeks post-SBRT. The patient's renal cell carcinoma had clear cell pathology. In regard to this clone: Its antigen is unidentified.

The CDR3 extends over 16 amino acids. Germline CDR1 is LNHDA and CDR2 is SQIVND (reference sequence). With V trimmed by 3 bases and J by 6 bases, 4 bases remained unmatched. This TCR derives from a woman between 70 and 85 years old with renal cell carcinoma. The source material was blood, sampled from a patient whose treatment included radiotherapy and nephrectomy. J is TRBJ2-3 and V is TRBV19; 15 nucleotides agree with TRBD2. In DNA form, the CDR3 reads TGTGCCAGTAGTATGGGACTAGCGGGGGGCCGGGATACGCAGTATTTT. Translation: CASSMGLAGGRDTQYF.